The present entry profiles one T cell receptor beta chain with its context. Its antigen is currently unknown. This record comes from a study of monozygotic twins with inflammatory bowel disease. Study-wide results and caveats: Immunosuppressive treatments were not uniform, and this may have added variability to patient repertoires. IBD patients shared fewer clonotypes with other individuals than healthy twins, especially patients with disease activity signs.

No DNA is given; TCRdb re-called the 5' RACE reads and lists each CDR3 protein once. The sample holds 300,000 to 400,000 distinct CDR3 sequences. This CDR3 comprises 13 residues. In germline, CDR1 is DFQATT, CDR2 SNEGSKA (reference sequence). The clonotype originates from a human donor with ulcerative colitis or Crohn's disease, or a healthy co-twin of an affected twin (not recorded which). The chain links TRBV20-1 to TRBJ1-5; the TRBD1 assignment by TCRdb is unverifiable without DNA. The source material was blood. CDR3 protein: CSASNGGEQPQHF.